The 27 T cell receptor beta chains below come from one sample, sequenced in a study of blood T cell repertoires in COVID-19. Libraries were prepared by immunoSEQ multiplex PCR; TCRdb keeps only in-frame clonotypes and omits some of them. The sample shows 50,000 to 70,000 clones, about nine tenths of them seen only once. Sequenced: peripheral blood. These TCRs come from a woman in her 70s with active COVID-19.

The rearrangement links TRBV5-1 to TRBJ2-1; TRBD1 is a possible D gene (6 bases). The CDR3 has 15 residues. Germline loops: CDR1 SGHRS, CDR2 YFSETQ. V lost 0 bases and J 5 bases, leaving 12 bases between the germline ends. CDR3 sequence: CASSLEDRSNNEQFF. As DNA, the CDR3 is TGCGCCAGCAGCTTGGAGGACAGATCAAACAATGAGCAGTTCTTC.

The chain joins TRBV7-3 to TRBJ2-7; TRBD2 might be the D (6 bases). The CDR3 runs to 15 residues. V was cut by 2 bases and J by 2 bases, with 13 bases left in between. Germline loops: CDR1 SGHTA, CDR2 FQGTGA. CDR3 bases: TGTGCCAGCAGCTTAGAGCCAGGCGGGGCCTACGAGCAGTACTTC. Translated: CASSLEPGGAYEQYF.

The V and J genes are TRBV6-4 and TRBJ2-3; D may be TRBD2 (7 bases). V lost 2 bases to trimming and J lost 4 bases, with 13 bases between them. This CDR3 comprises 15 residues. Germline assignment: CDR1 MRHNA and CDR2 SNTAGT. CDR3 coding DNA: TGTGCCAGCAGTGACCGGGGGGCCGAGGCAGATACGCAGTATTTT. Encoded protein: CASSDRGAEADTQYF.

This rearrangement joins TRBV3-1 (or the pseudogene TRBV3-2) to TRBJ1-1, with D maybe TRBD1 (5 bases). CDR3 length equals 16 residues. V lost 5 bases, J lost 0 bases, and 16 bases lay in between. Germline CDR1 and CDR2: LGHDT and YNNKEL (reference sequence). DNA for the CDR3: TGTGCCAGCAGCTCAGGTTCAGACAGCATGAACACTGAAGCTTTCTTT. This encodes CASSSGSDSMNTEAFF.

The rearrangement joins TRBV9 to TRBJ2-1; TRBD2 matches at 14 bases. CDR1 and CDR2 from the germline V gene are SGDLS and YYNGEE. J gave up 10 bases and V 6 bases, and 12 bases lay outside the gene matches. The CDR3 is 16 residues long. The DNA of the CDR3 is TGTGCCAGCACCCGACTAGCGGGAGGGCAATCAGGAGAGCAGTTCTTC. Its translation: CASTRLAGGQSGEQFF.

V usage is TRBV5-5 and J usage is TRBJ1-1, with 10 bases lining up with TRBD1. J gave up 4 bases and V 6 bases, and 9 bases lay outside the gene matches. CDR1 and CDR2 (germline): SGHKS, YYEKEE (reference sequence). The CDR3 extends over 15 amino acids. CDR3 residues: CASIDRGQKGTEAFF. The CDR3 bases are TGTGCCAGCATAGACAGGGGGCAAAAGGGCACTGAAGCTTTCTTT.

The chain joins TRBV7-7 to TRBJ2-2; 8 bases align to TRBD2. In germline, CDR1 is SSHAT, CDR2 FNYEAQ (reference sequence). V trimming: 5 bases; J trimming: 6 bases; junction bases outside the gene matches: 2. The CDR3 extends over 13 amino acids. The CDR3 reads CASSPSGPGELFF. In DNA form, the CDR3 reads TGTGCCAGCAGCCCTAGCGGGCCCGGGGAGCTGTTTTTT.

CDR3 DNA: TGTGCCAGCAGTTACAAACCAGCAGGATACAATGAGCAGTTCTTC. This codes for CASSYKPAGYNEQFF. This rearrangement joins TRBV6-7 to TRBJ2-1; D is uncertain. TRBV6-7 is an open reading frame, and its role is uncertain. V lost 2 bases and J 4 bases, leaving 12 bases between the germline ends. The CDR3 loop spans 15 amino acids.

The chain recombines TRBV7-9 with TRBJ1-2, with a tentative D call TRBD1 (6 bases). Trimming removed 3 bases from V and 5 bases from J, with 16 bases in between. Germline V gene lookup returns CDR1 SEHNR and CDR2 FQNEAQ (reference sequence). CDR3 length: 15 residues. CDR3 coding DNA: TGTGCCAGCAGCTTTTCGGGACAAAGAGGGTATGGCTACACCTTC. Residues: CASSFSGQRGYGYTF. Based on the CDR3 plus reference TRBV7-9 and TRBJ1-2, the full variable domain is DTGVSQNPRHKITKRGQNVTFRCDPISEHNRLYWYRQTLGQGPEFLTYFQNEAQLEKSRLLSDRFSAERPKGSFSTLEIQRTEQGDSAMYLCASSFSGQRGYGYTFGSGTRLTVV.

This chain joins TRBV7-8 and TRBJ1-5; a possible D gene is TRBD1 (6 bases). There are 16 residues in the CDR3. V dropped 4 bases and J dropped 0 bases, with 13 bases sitting between them. CDR1 and CDR2 (germline): SGHVS, FQNEAQ. Here the CDR3 reads CASSSLGQSSNQPQHF. For the CDR3, the DNA is TGTGCCAGCAGCTCATTAGGACAGTCTAGCAATCAGCCCCAGCATTTT.

Points on this clone: At one boundary the junction diverges from the germline segment, which might be a read error. The chain has TRBV7-2 and TRBJ2-7; TRBD2 agrees at 10 bases. The CDR3 extends over 15 amino acids. Germline CDR1 SGHTA, CDR2 FQGNSA. CDR3 in amino acids: CASRLAGGSSYEQYF. CDR3 bases: TGTGCCAGCAGGTTAGCGGGAGGAAGCTCCTACGAGCAGTACTTC.

This clone was counted a few times. DNA of the CDR3: TGTGCCAGCAAAGCGGCCCCTCGGAACCCACCCTCTAGCAATCAGCCCCAGCATTTT. Translation: CASKAAPRNPPSSNQPQHF. The chain employs TRBV21-1 and TRBJ1-5. TRBV21-1 is given as a pseudogene. The CDR3 runs to 19 residues.

The rearrangement joins TRBV5-1 to TRBJ1-1; a weak D match, TRBD1 (6 bases). Per the germline V gene, CDR1 is SGHRS and CDR2 is YFSETQ. The CDR3 is 13 amino acids. Trimming shortened V by 5 bases and J by 5 bases, and 13 bases separated the two germline ends. The CDR3 region is CASSFDQGTEAFF. The CDR3 DNA reads TGCGCCAGCAGTTTTGACCAGGGGACTGAAGCTTTCTTT. The full variable domain, in which reference TRBV5-1 and TRBJ1-1 provide the parts outside the CDR3, is KAGVTQTPRYLIKTRGQQVTLSCSPISGHRSVSWYQQTPGQGLQFLFEYFSETQRNKGNFPGRFSGRQFSNSRSEMNVSTLELGDSALYLCASSFDQGTEAFFGQGTRLTVV.

This clone showed up just once. The chain joins TRBV14 to TRBJ2-1; 9 nucleotides line up with TRBD1. Germline values: CDR1 SGHDN, CDR2 FVKESK. This CDR3 comprises 15 residues. Trimming cost V 8 bases and J 5 bases; bases outside gene matches: 10. The CDR3: CASDQIQGADNEQFF. The CDR3 nucleotides are TGTGCCAGCGACCAAATACAGGGGGCGGACAATGAGCAGTTCTTC.

This sequence joins TRBV3-1 (or the pseudogene TRBV3-2) and TRBJ2-3, with 14 nucleotides matching TRBD2. Germline values: CDR1 LGHDT, CDR2 YNNKEL (reference sequence). V was clipped by 4 bases and J by 4 bases; unmatched bases: 7. The length of the CDR3 is 17 residues. This CDR3 reads CASSLQTSGRASDTQYF. The DNA for the CDR3 is TGTGCCAGCAGCCTACAGACTAGCGGGAGGGCCTCAGATACGCAGTATTTT.

The rearrangement joins TRBV7-2 to TRBJ2-7; 7 nucleotides agree with TRBD2. The CDR3 is 12 amino acids. Trimming took 5 bases from V and 6 from J; bases not matched to a gene: 4. Germline CDR1 is SGHTA and CDR2 is FQGNSA. In nucleotides, the CDR3 is TGTGCCAGCAGCCTCGGGACTACCGAGCAGTACTTC. It is translated as CASSLGTTEQYF.

CDR3 protein: CASSESRTGASYEQYF. In DNA, the CDR3 is TGTGCCAGCAGCGAAAGCCGGACAGGGGCTTCCTACGAGCAGTACTTC. The V and J genes are TRBV7-9 and TRBJ2-7, with 9 bases matching TRBD1. CDR1 and CDR2 (germline): SEHNR, FQNEAQ (reference sequence). The V and J ends lost 5 bases and 1 base, in that order; junction bases with no gene match: 9. The CDR3 has 16 residues.

The chain carries TRBV4-2 and TRBJ1-6; perhaps TRBD1 as D (5 bases). The CDR3 totals 15 residues. Trimming pared 0 bases from V and 7 bases from J, leaving 10 bases between. The germline V gene has CDR1 LGHNA and CDR2 YNFKEQ. CDR3 sequence (DNA): TGTGCCAGCAGCCAAGAGGGGCCTTTCAATTCACCCCTCCACTTT. Translating it yields CASSQEGPFNSPLHF.

The chain recombines TRBV6-5 with TRBJ1-4; D is undetermined. The V end lost 5 bases, the J end lost 7 bases, and 17 bases lay between the germline ends. This CDR3 is 15 amino acids long. From germline, CDR1 is MNHEY and CDR2 SVGAGI. CDR3 in amino acids: CASSTDGGPSEKLFF. In nucleotides, the CDR3 is TGTGCCAGCAGTACCGACGGCGGGCCAAGTGAAAAACTGTTTTTT.

The chain uses TRBV7-9 and TRBJ1-5; 10 bases fit TRBD1. There are 15 residues in the CDR3. J was trimmed by 5 bases and V by 1 base; bases with no gene match: 2. Germline CDR1 reads SEHNR; CDR2 reads FQNEAQ (reference sequence). DNA for the CDR3: TGTGCCAGCAGCTTAGGACAGGGGGCGTATCAGCCCCAGCATTTT. This codes for CASSLGQGAYQPQHF.

This clone was recorded a few times. This chain connects TRBV10-3 to TRBJ2-2, with D perhaps TRBD1 (7 bases). Looked up from germline, CDR1 is ENHRY and CDR2 is SYGVKD. Trimming pared 10 bases from V and 0 bases from J, leaving 15 bases between. The CDR3 sequence is 15 residues long. The CDR3 nucleotides read TGTGCCACCGTCTCAGGGGGGACGAACACCGGGGAGCTGTTTTTT. Protein product: CATVSGGTNTGELFF.

The chain employs TRBV7-8 and TRBJ1-1; D is unclear. CDR3 size: 14 residues. Looked up from germline, CDR1 is SGHVS and CDR2 is FQNEAQ. V lost 4 bases and J 3 bases, leaving 12 bases between the germline ends. The CDR3 DNA follows: TGTGCCAGCAGCTCCAACGGTCCTGACACTGAAGCTTTCTTT. Its translation: CASSSNGPDTEAFF.

This clone was observed once. V usage is TRBV3-1 (or the pseudogene TRBV3-2) and J usage is TRBJ2-1; D not resolved. This CDR3 contains 15 residues. Germline-derived CDR1 and CDR2 are LGHDT and YNNKEL (reference sequence). Deletions cut 1 base from V and 3 bases from J, with 10 bases between. This CDR3 is CASSQGTPNYNEQFF. CDR3 DNA sequence: TGTGCCAGCAGCCAAGGAACACCCAACTACAATGAGCAGTTCTTC.

Concerning this clone itself: Other DNA sequences within the sample encode an identical CDR3. J is TRBJ2-3 and V is TRBV24-1, with TRBD1 matching 7 bases. The CDR3 is 13 amino acids. From germline, CDR1 is KGHDR and CDR2 SFDVKD. The trim removed 6 bases at V and 6 bases at J, leaving 5 bases unmatched. CDR3 in amino acids: CATSTGVLDTQYF. The CDR3 DNA sequence: TGTGCCACCAGTACAGGGGTATTGGATACGCAGTATTTT.

This clone was recorded once. The CDR3 DNA sequence: TGTGCCAGCAGCACGAATACTGGGAGGGCTGGGGCCAACGTCCTGACTTTC. Translation gives CASSTNTGRAGANVLTF. The chain joins TRBV11-2 to TRBJ2-6, with TRBD2 identical over 7 bases. Germline values: CDR1 SGHAT, CDR2 FQNNGV. Trimming cost V 5 bases and J 2 bases; bases outside gene matches: 9. This CDR3 region has 17 residues.

The chain couples TRBV18 to TRBJ1-1; possible D gene TRBD1, 6 bases. Deletions cut 4 bases from V and 4 bases from J, with 13 bases between. Germline V gene data show CDR1 as KGHSH and CDR2 as LQKENI. CDR3 size: 14 residues. The CDR3 DNA is TGTGCCAGCTCACTGCGGACAGACCTCACTGAAGCTTTCTTT. Translation gives CASSLRTDLTEAFF.

This clone came up once. DNA for the CDR3: TGTGCCAGCAGCCCCGGGACAGGGGGCTTGGACACTGAAGCTTTCTTT. Its protein product is CASSPGTGGLDTEAFF. The chain couples TRBV7-8 to TRBJ1-1; the match to TRBD1 covers 12 bases. V was pared by 5 bases and J by 3 bases, with 7 bases of the junction left unmatched. The CDR3 length is 16 residues. Per germline, CDR1 SGHVS and CDR2 FQNEAQ.